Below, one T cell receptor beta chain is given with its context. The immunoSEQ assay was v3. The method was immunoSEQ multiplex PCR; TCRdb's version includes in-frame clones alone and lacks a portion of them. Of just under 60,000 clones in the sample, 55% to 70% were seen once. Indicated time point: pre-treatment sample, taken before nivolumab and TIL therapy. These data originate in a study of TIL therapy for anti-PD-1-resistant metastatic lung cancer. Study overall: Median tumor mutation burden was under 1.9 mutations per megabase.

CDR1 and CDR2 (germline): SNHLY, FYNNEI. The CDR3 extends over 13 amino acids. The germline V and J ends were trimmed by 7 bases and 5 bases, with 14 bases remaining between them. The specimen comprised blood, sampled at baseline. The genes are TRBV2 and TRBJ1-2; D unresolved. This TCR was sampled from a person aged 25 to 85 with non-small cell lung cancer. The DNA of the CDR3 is TGTGCCAGCAAGGGAAGGCAGTTGTATGGCTACACCTTC. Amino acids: CASKGRQLYGYTF.